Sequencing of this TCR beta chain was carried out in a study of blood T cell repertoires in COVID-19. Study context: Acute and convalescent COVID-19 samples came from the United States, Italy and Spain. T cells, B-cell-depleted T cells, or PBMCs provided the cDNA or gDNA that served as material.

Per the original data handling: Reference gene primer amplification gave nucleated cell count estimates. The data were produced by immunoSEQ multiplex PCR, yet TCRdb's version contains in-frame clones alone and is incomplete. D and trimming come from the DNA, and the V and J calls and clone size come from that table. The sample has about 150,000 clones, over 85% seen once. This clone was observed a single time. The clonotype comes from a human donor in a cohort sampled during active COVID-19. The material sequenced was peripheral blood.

The CDR3 coding sequence is TGTGCCAGCAGCCCTTTAGAGGGTGAGCAGTTCTTC. Protein product: CASSPLEGEQFF. The rearrangement uses TRBV9 and TRBJ2-1; TRBD2 might be the D (5 bases). The CDR3 loop spans 12 amino acids. The V end was cut by 4 bases, the J end by 9 bases, with 11 bases between. Looked up from germline, CDR1 is SGDLS and CDR2 is YYNGEE.